The entry below gives a single T cell receptor (beta chain) sequence along with its context. The germline V gene has CDR1 MDHEN and CDR2 SYDVKM. V lost 6 bases and J lost 1; bases outside the gene matches: 1. The CDR3 runs 14 residues. Original analysis: Estimation of nucleated cell counts relied on the amplification of reference gene primers. Libraries were prepared by immunoSEQ multiplex PCR; TCRdb keeps only in-frame clonotypes and omits some of them. For V, J and clone size, that table is used; D and trimming come from the DNA. The sample includes hundreds of thousands of clones, just under 90% of them seen just once. This entry comes from a study of blood T cell repertoires in COVID-19. The overall study: The origin of the acute and convalescent COVID-19 samples was the United States, Italy and Spain.

The sequence was obtained from a woman aged 45-60 years who had recovered from COVID-19. Material for sequencing was PBMCs or T cells enriched from blood (not recorded which). The chain combines TRBV28 with TRBJ1-5; 9 bases align to TRBD1. In DNA form, the CDR3 reads TGTGCCAGCAGACAGGGGGCGAGCAATCAGCCCCAGCATTTT. Its translation is CASRQGASNQPQHF.